This TCR beta chain emerged from a study of blood T cells in healthy people across ages. Study-wide findings and caveats: Comparison with aged donors showed that long-lived donors had more naive CD4+ cells and higher diversity.

Details on this clonotype: The antigen remains unidentified. One junction end does not reproduce the germline sequence, and a read error may be involved.

Through a sample-barcoded 5' primer and a J-beta primer mix, a second PCR was run for roughly 6 to 12 cycles. Each CDR3 protein is one row after TCRdb ran MiXCR on the 5' RACE reads. The sample yields some 1.1 million distinct CDR3 sequences, around two fifths seen once. This CDR3 comprises 13 residues. Germline V gene data show CDR1 as SGHRS and CDR2 as YFSETQ. This chain links TRBV5-1 with TRBJ1-5; perhaps TRBD1 as D (6 bases). Sequencing used blood. This TCR came from a man younger than 35 in good health. The CDR3 bases are TGCGCCAGCAGCCCCACAGGGAATCAGCCCCAGCGTTTT. Its translation: CASSPTGNQPQRF.